This is a list of T cell receptor beta chains from one sample in a study of beta chain features in type 1 diabetes. Repertoires were generated with immunoSEQ multiplex PCR, while TCRdb's copy carries only in-frame clones and drops some. The table includes around 340,000 clones, under 8.5% detected once. Sequencing was done on a sample of central memory CD4+ T cells from blood. Every receptor here comes from a woman younger than 35 in good health. The CDR3 runs from the conserved cysteine through the conserved F or W. Fields, in order: clone size, V gene, D gene, J gene, CDR3 DNA, CDR3 protein. D genes are given only for firm matches. The size entry is marked missing in some rows and otherwise reads once, few, many or a size class.

abundance: .; v_gene: TRBV19; d_gene: TRBD2; j_gene: TRBJ2-1; CDR3nt: TGTGCCAGTAGGCGCACTAGCGGGAGGGCACTGGGTGAGCAGTTCTTC; CDR3aa: CASRRTSGRALGEQFF
abundance: .; v_gene: TRBV19; d_gene: .; j_gene: TRBJ2-3; CDR3nt: TGTGCCAGTAGCTCGTATTTACGGTCAGATACGCAGTATTTT; CDR3aa: CASSSYLRSDTQYF
abundance: few; v_gene: TRBV28; d_gene: .; j_gene: TRBJ2-1; CDR3nt: TGTGCCAGCAGTTCCCGGGGGTATGAGCAGTTCTTC; CDR3aa: CASSSRGYEQFF
abundance: .; v_gene: TRBV5-4; d_gene: .; j_gene: TRBJ1-1; CDR3nt: TGTGCCAGCAGCTTTTACCAGGTGAACACTGAAGCTTTCTTT; CDR3aa: CASSFYQVNTEAFF
abundance: few; v_gene: TRBV20-1; d_gene: .; j_gene: TRBJ1-1; CDR3nt: TGCAGTGTAAGGGGGGGCACTGAAGCTTTCTTT; CDR3aa: CSVRGGTEAFF
abundance: .; v_gene: TRBV29-1; d_gene: .; j_gene: TRBJ2-1; CDR3nt: TGCAGCGTTCCCCCAGGGTTGGTAGTGGAGCAGTTCTTC; CDR3aa: CSVPPGLVVEQFF
abundance: .; v_gene: TRBV18; d_gene: .; j_gene: TRBJ2-7; CDR3nt: TGTGCCAGCTCATCACGACCGTCCTCCTACGAGCAGTACTTC; CDR3aa: CASSSRPSSYEQYF
abundance: .; v_gene: TRBV7-6; d_gene: .; j_gene: TRBJ2-3; CDR3nt: TGTGCCAGCAGCTTAAACGGAGGTGCGGTCACAGATACGCAGTATTTT; CDR3aa: CASSLNGGAVTDTQYF
abundance: few; v_gene: TRBV2; d_gene: TRBD2; j_gene: TRBJ2-1; CDR3nt: TGTGCCAGCAGTGATTCTAGCCGAACGGGGGGTGAGCAGTTCTTC; CDR3aa: CASSDSSRTGGEQFF
abundance: .; v_gene: TRBV2; d_gene: .; j_gene: TRBJ2-1; CDR3nt: TGTGCCAGCAAAGAGGGGGTAGGCCCCAATGAGCAGTTCTTC; CDR3aa: CASKEGVGPNEQFF
abundance: many; v_gene: TRBV9; d_gene: .; j_gene: TRBJ2-1; CDR3nt: TGTGCCAGCAGCGTAGAGCCGATGGGCAATGAGCAGTTCTTC; CDR3aa: CASSVEPMGNEQFF
abundance: few; v_gene: TRBV11-2; d_gene: TRBD1; j_gene: TRBJ2-5; CDR3nt: TGTGCCAGCAGTCCAAGGACAGGGGTGGAGACCCAGTACTTC; CDR3aa: CASSPRTGVETQYF
abundance: few; v_gene: TRBV4-2; d_gene: .; j_gene: TRBJ1-2; CDR3nt: TGTGCCAGCAGCCAAGAGGCGGGGCATGGCTACACCTTC; CDR3aa: CASSQEAGHGYTF
abundance: few; v_gene: TRBV11-2; d_gene: .; j_gene: TRBJ2-1; CDR3nt: TGTGCCAGCAGCCACGGAACGGGGCGAGGCAATGAGCAGTTCTTC; CDR3aa: CASSHGTGRGNEQFF
abundance: few; v_gene: TRBV7-2; d_gene: TRBD2; j_gene: TRBJ2-3; CDR3nt: TGTGCCAGCAGCTTAGGCGGCGGGAGGGGAACAGATACGCAGTATTTT; CDR3aa: CASSLGGGRGTDTQYF
abundance: few; v_gene: TRBV27; d_gene: .; j_gene: TRBJ1-5; CDR3nt: TGTGCCAGCAGTTTACGGGTCGGGGGCAATCAGCCCCAGCATTTT; CDR3aa: CASSLRVGGNQPQHF
abundance: few; v_gene: TRBV21-1; d_gene: .; j_gene: TRBJ2-7; CDR3nt: TGTGCCAGCAGCATAACCGAACCGGGACTAGCAGTGCCCCTCGTAAGGCTCTACGAGCAGTACTTC; CDR3aa: CASSITEPGLAVPLVRLYEQYF
abundance: .; v_gene: TRBV5-1; d_gene: TRBD1; j_gene: TRBJ2-3; CDR3nt: TGCGCCAGCAGATCTGGGACAGAATCAGATACGCAGTATTTT; CDR3aa: CASRSGTESDTQYF
abundance: few; v_gene: TRBV7-3; d_gene: TRBD1; j_gene: TRBJ1-2; CDR3nt: TGTGCCAGCAGCTTAGCGGGACAGGGCCGTGGCTACACCTTC; CDR3aa: CASSLAGQGRGYTF
abundance: few; v_gene: TRBV7-9; d_gene: .; j_gene: TRBJ2-7; CDR3nt: TGTGCCAGCAGCTCACAGGGTGGCGAGCAGTACTTC; CDR3aa: CASSSQGGEQYF
abundance: .; v_gene: TRBV15; d_gene: .; j_gene: TRBJ2-7; CDR3nt: TGTGCCACCAGCAGAGATCTGTACGATGGCGAGCAGTACTTC; CDR3aa: CATSRDLYDGEQYF
abundance: .; v_gene: TRBV9; d_gene: .; j_gene: TRBJ2-2; CDR3nt: TGTGCCAGCAGCGTAGCTACGGGAAGGGGGGACACCGGGGAGCTGTTTTTT; CDR3aa: CASSVATGRGDTGELFF
abundance: few; v_gene: TRBV5-8; d_gene: .; j_gene: TRBJ1-1; CDR3nt: TGTGCCAGCAGCGCCCCACCTCGAGGAGATGGCACTGAAGCTTTCTTT; CDR3aa: CASSAPPRGDGTEAFF
abundance: few; v_gene: TRBV15; d_gene: .; j_gene: TRBJ1-5; CDR3nt: TGTGCCACCAGCAGAGTGGCAGGGAATGGGGGCAATCAGCCCCAGCATTTT; CDR3aa: CATSRVAGNGGNQPQHF
abundance: few; v_gene: TRBV10-3; d_gene: TRBD2; j_gene: TRBJ2-3; CDR3nt: TGTGCCATCAGGGGACTAACACCTACAGATACGCAGTATTTT; CDR3aa: CAIRGLTPTDTQYF
abundance: .; v_gene: TRBV2; d_gene: TRBD1; j_gene: TRBJ1-5; CDR3nt: TGTGCCAGCAGTAAAAGGACAGGGACTAGGCCCCAGCATTTT; CDR3aa: CASSKRTGTRPQHF
abundance: few; v_gene: TRBV7-9; d_gene: .; j_gene: TRBJ2-5; CDR3nt: TGTGCCAGCGCAGGGACCATCGGCGGAGAGACCCAGTACTTC; CDR3aa: CASAGTIGGETQYF
abundance: .; v_gene: TRBV4-3; d_gene: TRBD2; j_gene: TRBJ2-1; CDR3nt: TGCGCCAGCAGCCAGAGGCCCGGGACTAGCTTTACCAATGAGCAGTTCTTC; CDR3aa: CASSQRPGTSFTNEQFF
abundance: few; v_gene: TRBV6-6; d_gene: TRBD1; j_gene: TRBJ2-3; CDR3nt: TGTGCCAGCAGTTACTCGACAGGGCGTAGCACAGATACGCAGTATTTT; CDR3aa: CASSYSTGRSTDTQYF
abundance: .; v_gene: TRBV5-8; d_gene: .; j_gene: TRBJ1-2; CDR3nt: TGTGCCAGCAGCTTGGTAGGAAATGGCTACACCTTC; CDR3aa: CASSLVGNGYTF
abundance: few; v_gene: TRBV9; d_gene: TRBD1; j_gene: TRBJ2-6; CDR3nt: TGTGCCAGCAGCGTAGCCCAAATCCAGGGGGAATTTGCTGGGGCCAACGTCCTGACTTTC; CDR3aa: CASSVAQIQGEFAGANVLTF
abundance: .; v_gene: TRBV11-2; d_gene: .; j_gene: TRBJ1-1; CDR3nt: TGTGCCAGCAGCCGCTGGGAGACATCGAACACTGAAGCTTTCTTT; CDR3aa: CASSRWETSNTEAFF
abundance: few; v_gene: TRBV7-2; d_gene: TRBD2; j_gene: TRBJ2-3; CDR3nt: TGTGCCAGCAGCTTTAGACTAGCGGGAGCAGATACGCAGTATTTT; CDR3aa: CASSFRLAGADTQYF
abundance: few; v_gene: TRBV27; d_gene: .; j_gene: TRBJ2-4; CDR3nt: TGTGCCAGCAGTTTCGTAGGGCAGGGGTCGTACATTCAGTACTTC; CDR3aa: CASSFVGQGSYIQYF
abundance: .; v_gene: TRBV15; d_gene: .; j_gene: TRBJ2-5; CDR3nt: TGTGCCACCGGCATAAGGAATTTGGGTCAGACCCAGTACTTC; CDR3aa: CATGIRNLGQTQYF
abundance: many; v_gene: TRBV18; d_gene: .; j_gene: TRBJ1-1; CDR3nt: TGTGCCAGCTCACCATATCGGGCCAAGGGGGGTAGTGAAGCTTTCTTT; CDR3aa: CASSPYRAKGGSEAFF
abundance: .; v_gene: TRBV7-9; d_gene: .; j_gene: TRBJ1-1; CDR3nt: TGTGCCAGCAGCTTGGGGGTAAGACCGAACACTGAAGCTTTCTTT; CDR3aa: CASSLGVRPNTEAFF
abundance: few; v_gene: TRBV2; d_gene: TRBD2; j_gene: TRBJ2-1; CDR3nt: TGTGCCAGCAGTGTGGCTAGCGGGAGCCCCTTTGAGCAGTTCTTC; CDR3aa: CASSVASGSPFEQFF